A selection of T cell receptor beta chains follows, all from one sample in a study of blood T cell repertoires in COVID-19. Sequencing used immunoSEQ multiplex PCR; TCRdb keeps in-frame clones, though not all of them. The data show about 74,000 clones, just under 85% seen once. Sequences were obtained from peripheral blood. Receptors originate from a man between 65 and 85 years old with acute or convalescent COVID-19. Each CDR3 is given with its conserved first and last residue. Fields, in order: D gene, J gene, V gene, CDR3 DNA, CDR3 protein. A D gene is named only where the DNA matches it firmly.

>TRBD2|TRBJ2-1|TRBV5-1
TGCGCCAGCGGCCGACTAGCGGAAAACAATGAGCAGTTCTTC
CASGRLAENNEQFF
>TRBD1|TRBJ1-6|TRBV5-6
TGTGCCAGCAGCTGGGGACAGGAAAATTCACCCCTCCACTTT
CASSWGQENSPLHF
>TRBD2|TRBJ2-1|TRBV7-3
TGTGCCAGCAGCCTCCGGCCGGGAGGGCCTAATGAGCAGTTCTTC
CASSLRPGGPNEQFF
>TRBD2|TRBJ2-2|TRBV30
TGTGCCTGGGACACGGGACTAGCCAACACCGGGGAGCTGTTTTTT
CAWDTGLANTGELFF
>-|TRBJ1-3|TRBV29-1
TGCAGCGTGCTTCACCTAGGGTCCAGGGGCTCTGGAAACACCATATATTTT
CSVLHLGSRGSGNTIYF
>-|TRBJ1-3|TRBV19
TGTGCCAGTAGCCCTACGGACACTTCTTACTCTGGAAACACCATATATTTT
CASSPTDTSYSGNTIYF
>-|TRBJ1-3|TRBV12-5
TGTGCTAGTGGTCCCGGAGTACCCGGAAACACCATATATTTT
CASGPGVPGNTIYF
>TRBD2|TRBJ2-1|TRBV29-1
TGCAGCGGGACCCTAGCGGGAGGTAGCAATGAGCAGTTCTTC
CSGTLAGGSNEQFF
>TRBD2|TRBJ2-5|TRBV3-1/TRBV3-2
TGTGCCAGCACCTTCGGGACTAGCGGGGAGACCCAGTACTTC
CASTFGTSGETQYF
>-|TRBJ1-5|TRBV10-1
TGCGCCAGCAGTGCCAGTCGTCGGCCCCAGCATTTT
CASSASRRPQHF
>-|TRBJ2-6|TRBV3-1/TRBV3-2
TGTGCCAGCAGCCGGGCCTCTGGGGCCAACGTCCTGACTTTC
CASSRASGANVLTF
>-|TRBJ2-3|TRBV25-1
TGTGCCAGCAGTGACCCCTCTGGGCGGGACCTTGATACGCAGTATTTT
CASSDPSGRDLDTQYF